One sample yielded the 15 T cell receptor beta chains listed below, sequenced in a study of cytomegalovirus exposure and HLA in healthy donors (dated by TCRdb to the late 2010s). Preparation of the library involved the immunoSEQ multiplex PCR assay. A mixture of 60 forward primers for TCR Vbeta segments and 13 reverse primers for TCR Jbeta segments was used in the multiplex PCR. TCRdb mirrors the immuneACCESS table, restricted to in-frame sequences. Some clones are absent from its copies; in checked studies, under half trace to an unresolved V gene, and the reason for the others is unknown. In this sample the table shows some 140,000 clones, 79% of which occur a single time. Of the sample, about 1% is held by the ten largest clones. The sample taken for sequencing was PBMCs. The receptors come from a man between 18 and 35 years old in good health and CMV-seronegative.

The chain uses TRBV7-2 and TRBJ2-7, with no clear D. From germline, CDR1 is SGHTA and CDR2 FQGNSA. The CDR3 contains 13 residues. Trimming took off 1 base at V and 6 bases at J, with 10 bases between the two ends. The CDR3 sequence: CASSLEFAREQYF. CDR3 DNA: TGTGCCAGCAGCTTAGAATTTGCGCGCGAGCAGTACTTC. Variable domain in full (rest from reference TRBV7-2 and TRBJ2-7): GAGVSQSPSNKVTEKGKDVELRCDPISGHTALYWYRQSLGQGLEFLIYFQGNSAPDKSGLPSDRFSAERTGGSVSTLTIQRTQQEDSAVYLCASSLEFAREQYFGPGTRLTVT.

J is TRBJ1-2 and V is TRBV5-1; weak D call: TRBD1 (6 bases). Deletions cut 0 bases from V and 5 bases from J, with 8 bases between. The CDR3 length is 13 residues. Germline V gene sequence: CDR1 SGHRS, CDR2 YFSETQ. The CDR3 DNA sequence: TGCGCCAGCAGCTTGGGGACAGCGTATGGCTACACCTTC. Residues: CASSLGTAYGYTF.

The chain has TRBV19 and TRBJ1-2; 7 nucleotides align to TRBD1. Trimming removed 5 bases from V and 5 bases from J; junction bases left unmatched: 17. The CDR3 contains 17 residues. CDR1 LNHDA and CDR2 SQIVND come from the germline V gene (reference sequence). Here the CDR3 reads CASSSHHPDRYGYGYTF. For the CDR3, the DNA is TGTGCCAGTAGTTCCCACCATCCGGACAGGTACGGATATGGCTACACCTTC. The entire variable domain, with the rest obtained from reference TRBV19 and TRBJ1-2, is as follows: DGGITQSPKYLFRKEGQNVTLSCEQNLNHDAMYWYRQDPGQGLRLIYYSQIVNDFQKGDIAEGYSVSREKKESFPLTVTSAQKNPTAFYLCASSSHHPDRYGYGYTFGSGTRLTVV.

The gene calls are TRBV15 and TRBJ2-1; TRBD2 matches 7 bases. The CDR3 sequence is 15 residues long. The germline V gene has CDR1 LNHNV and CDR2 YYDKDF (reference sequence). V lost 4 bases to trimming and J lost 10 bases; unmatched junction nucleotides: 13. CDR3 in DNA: TGTGCCACCAGCATCCTACGGGGGGTTAGGAAAGAGCAGTTCTTC. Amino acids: CATSILRGVRKEQFF.

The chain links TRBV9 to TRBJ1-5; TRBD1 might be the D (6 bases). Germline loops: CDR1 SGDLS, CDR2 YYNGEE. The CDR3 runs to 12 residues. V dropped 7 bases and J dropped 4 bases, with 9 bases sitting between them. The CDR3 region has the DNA TGTGCCAGCGGGGGCGATAATCAGCCCCAGCATTTT. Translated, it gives CASGGDNQPQHF.

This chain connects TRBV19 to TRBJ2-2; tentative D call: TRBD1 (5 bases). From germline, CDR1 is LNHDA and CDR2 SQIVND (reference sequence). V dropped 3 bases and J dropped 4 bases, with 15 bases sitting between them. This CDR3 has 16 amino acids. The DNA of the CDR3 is TGTGCCAGTAGTATTCCACATACAGGATCCACCGGGGAGCTGTTTTTT. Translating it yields CASSIPHTGSTGELFF.

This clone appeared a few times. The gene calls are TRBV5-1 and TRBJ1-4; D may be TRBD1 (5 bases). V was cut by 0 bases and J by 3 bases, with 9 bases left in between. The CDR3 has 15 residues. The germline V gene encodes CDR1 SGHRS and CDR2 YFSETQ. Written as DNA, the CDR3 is TGCGCCAGCAGCTTGGCTGGACAATCTAATGAAAAACTGTTTTTT. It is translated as CASSLAGQSNEKLFF.

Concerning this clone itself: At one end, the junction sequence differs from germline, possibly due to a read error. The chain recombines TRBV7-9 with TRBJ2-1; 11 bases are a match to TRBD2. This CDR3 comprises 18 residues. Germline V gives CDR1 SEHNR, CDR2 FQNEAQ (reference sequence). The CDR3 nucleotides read TGTTCCAGCAGCCAAGCTCCGGGACTAGCGGTCTCCTACAATGAGCAGTTCTTC. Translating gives CSSSQAPGLAVSYNEQFF. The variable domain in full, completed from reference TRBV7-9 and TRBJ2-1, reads DTGVSQNPRHKITKRGQNVTFRCDPISEHNRLYWYRQTLGQGPEFLTYFQNEAQLEKSRLLSDRFSAERPKGSFSTLEIQRTEQGDSAMYLCSSSQAPGLAVSYNEQFFGPGTRLTVL.

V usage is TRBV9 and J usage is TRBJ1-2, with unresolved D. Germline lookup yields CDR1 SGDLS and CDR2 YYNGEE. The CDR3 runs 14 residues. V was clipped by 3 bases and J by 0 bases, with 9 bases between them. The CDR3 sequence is CASSENRANYGYTF. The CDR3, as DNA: TGTGCCAGCAGCGAAAACCGAGCTAACTATGGCTACACCTTC.

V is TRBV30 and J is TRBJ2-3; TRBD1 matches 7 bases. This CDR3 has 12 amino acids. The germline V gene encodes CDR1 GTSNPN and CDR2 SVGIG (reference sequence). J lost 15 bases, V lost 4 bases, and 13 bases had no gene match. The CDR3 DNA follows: TGTGCCTGGAATAACAGGGGCCGCCAGGTTTATTTT. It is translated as CAWNNRGRQVYF.

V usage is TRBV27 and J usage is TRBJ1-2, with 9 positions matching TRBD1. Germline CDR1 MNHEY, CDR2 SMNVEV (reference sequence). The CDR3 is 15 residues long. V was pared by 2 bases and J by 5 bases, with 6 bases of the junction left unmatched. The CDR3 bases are TGTGCCAGCAGTTTAGAGGGACAGGGAAGGTATGGCTACACCTTC. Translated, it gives CASSLEGQGRYGYTF.

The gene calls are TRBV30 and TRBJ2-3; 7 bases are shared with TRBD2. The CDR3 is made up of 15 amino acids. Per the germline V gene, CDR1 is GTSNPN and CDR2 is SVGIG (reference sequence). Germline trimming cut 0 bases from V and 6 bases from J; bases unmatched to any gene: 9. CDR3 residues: CAWSVATGRGDTQYF. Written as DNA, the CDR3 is TGTGCCTGGAGTGTAGCAACGGGGCGGGGGGATACGCAGTATTTT.

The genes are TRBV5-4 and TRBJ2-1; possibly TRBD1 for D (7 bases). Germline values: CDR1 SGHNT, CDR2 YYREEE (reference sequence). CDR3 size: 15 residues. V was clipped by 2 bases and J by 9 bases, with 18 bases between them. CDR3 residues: CASSFAGQFAGEQFF. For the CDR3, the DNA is TGTGCCAGCAGCTTTGCGGGACAGTTTGCAGGTGAGCAGTTCTTC.

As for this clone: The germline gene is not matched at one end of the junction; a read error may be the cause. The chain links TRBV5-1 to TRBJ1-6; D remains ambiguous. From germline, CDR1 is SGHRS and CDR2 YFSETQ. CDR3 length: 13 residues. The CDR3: CASSLNAISPLHF. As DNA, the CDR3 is TGTGCCAGCAGCCTTAACGCGATTTCACCCCTCCACTTT.

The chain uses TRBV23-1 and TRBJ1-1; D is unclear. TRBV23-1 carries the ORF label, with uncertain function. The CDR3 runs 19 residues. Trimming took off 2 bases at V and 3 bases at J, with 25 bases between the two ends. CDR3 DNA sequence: TGCGCCAGCAGTCAAGGATTGTGTCCACTCGGACTAAAGGACACTGAAGCTTTCTTT. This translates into CASSQGLCPLGLKDTEAFF.